A single sample gave rise to the 27 T cell receptor beta chains below, sequenced in a study of cytomegalovirus exposure and HLA in healthy donors. It was with 60 Vbeta and 13 Jbeta primers that the PCR ran. The assay was immunoSEQ multiplex PCR, and TCRdb's table has in-frame clones only and misses some. Of 150,000 or so clones in the sample, roughly 80% were seen once. Sequences were obtained from PBMCs. The receptors originated from a male donor in good health and CMV-seropositive.

This chain uses TRBV7-9 with TRBJ2-7, with 7 positions matching TRBD1. This CDR3 comprises 15 residues. J gave up 3 bases and V 3 bases, and 8 bases lay outside the gene matches. Germline V lookup: CDR1 SEHNR, CDR2 FQNEAQ (reference sequence). In DNA form, the CDR3 reads TGTGCCAGCAGCTTGAGGGGACAGCGAAACTACGAGCAGTACTTC. Protein product: CASSLRGQRNYEQYF. Based on the CDR3 plus reference TRBV7-9 and TRBJ2-7, the full variable domain is DTGVSQNPRHKITKRGQNVTFRCDPISEHNRLYWYRQTLGQGPEFLTYFQNEAQLEKSRLLSDRFSAERPKGSFSTLEIQRTEQGDSAMYLCASSLRGQRNYEQYFGPGTRLTVT.

Details on this clone: The same CDR3 can be traced to other DNA sequences in this sample. The rearrangement links TRBV18 to TRBJ2-5; 9 bases are a match to TRBD1. CDR1 is KGHSH, CDR2 LQKENI, per germline. Trimming took 3 bases from V and 4 from J; bases not matched to a gene: 6. This CDR3 region has 15 residues. The chain's CDR3 is CASSPATGGRETQYF. CDR3 DNA sequence: TGTGCCAGCTCACCCGCGACAGGGGGAAGAGAGACCCAGTACTTC.

V usage is TRBV7-2 and J usage is TRBJ1-6; 11 nucleotides line up with TRBD1. V lost 2 bases, J lost 8 bases, and 5 bases stayed unmatched. CDR1 is SGHTA and CDR2 is FQGNSA in the germline V gene. The CDR3 loop spans 16 amino acids. The chain's CDR3 is CASSLIWTGGDSPLHF. Here the CDR3 DNA reads TGTGCCAGCAGCTTAATCTGGACAGGGGGCGATTCACCCCTCCACTTT.

As concerns this clone: Relative to the germline gene, one junction end is altered; a read error may explain this. The V call is TRBV7-2, the J call TRBJ2-6; D may be TRBD1 (5 bases). There are 13 residues in the CDR3. From germline, CDR1 is SGHTA and CDR2 FQGNSA. The DNA of the CDR3 is TGTGCCAGCCTCTTTTCTGGGGCCAACGGCCTGACTTTC. Its translation is CASLFSGANGLTF.

This clone was observed once. The chain has TRBV10-3 and TRBJ2-1; 7 nucleotides match TRBD2. From germline, CDR1 is ENHRY and CDR2 SYGVKD. This CDR3 is built from 17 residues. Losses at the gene ends were 0 bases for V and 4 bases for J; bases not matched to a gene: 9. The CDR3 DNA is TGTGCCATCAGTGAGTCGATTTCCGCGGGAGTATACAATGAGCAGTTCTTC. Translation gives CAISESISAGVYNEQFF.

The CDR3 DNA is TGTGCCAGTAGTGAGGGGGGGCCGGGACAAGAGCAGTACTTC. This translates into CASSEGGPGQEQYF. This chain connects TRBV19 to TRBJ2-7; TRBD2 might be the D (7 bases). V lost 5 bases and J 7 bases, leaving 18 bases between the germline ends. The CDR3 has 14 residues. Looked up from germline, CDR1 is LNHDA and CDR2 is SQIVND (reference sequence).

For the CDR3, the DNA is TGTGCCAGCAGCTCAAGGGACAGGCATCCGGCTGACACTGAAGCTTTCTTT. It encodes CASSSRDRHPADTEAFF. This rearrangement joins TRBV7-2 to TRBJ1-1, with 8 bases lining up with TRBD1. This CDR3 comprises 17 residues. V was clipped by 4 bases and J by 3 bases; unmatched bases: 13. Germline V CDR1 and CDR2: SGHTA, FQGNSA.

The chain is built from TRBV13 and TRBJ1-1, with 7 bases identical to TRBD1. With V trimmed by 0 bases and J by 11 bases, 18 bases remained unmatched. The length of the CDR3 is 17 residues. Germline V lookup: CDR1 PRHDT, CDR2 FYEKMQ (reference sequence). The CDR3 here is CASSLGWSGTVPTSAFF. The CDR3 DNA reads TGTGCCAGCAGCTTAGGCTGGAGTGGGACAGTCCCTACGAGTGCTTTCTTT.

This chain connects TRBV7-8 to TRBJ2-3; unclear D gene. This CDR3 spans 14 amino acids. Trimming shortened V by 1 base and J by 0 bases, and 5 bases separated the two germline ends. The germline CDR1 and CDR2 sequences are SGHVS and FQNEAQ. DNA of the CDR3: TGTGCCAGCAGCTTAGTCGGGAGCACAGATACGCAGTATTTT. Amino acid sequence: CASSLVGSTDTQYF.

This clone was seen just once. The chain couples TRBV10-3 to TRBJ1-2; no reliable D call. The CDR3 totals 14 residues. Per germline, CDR1 ENHRY and CDR2 SYGVKD. V lost 2 bases to trimming and J lost 7 bases, with 14 bases between them. The CDR3 protein is CAISEDHRRSGYTF. CDR3 sequence (DNA): TGTGCCATCAGTGAGGATCACAGACGATCTGGCTACACCTTC.

The gene calls are TRBV27 and TRBJ1-2; D uncertain. Per the germline V gene, CDR1 is MNHEY and CDR2 is SMNVEV (reference sequence). The ends were cut back, 2 bases at V and 3 bases at J, with 7 bases in the middle. The length of the CDR3 is 13 residues. The CDR3 DNA reads as TGTGCCAGCAGTTTAGCCCAGGACTATGGCTACACCTTC. It specifies CASSLAQDYGYTF.

This CDR3 reads CASSSGLTPYEQYF. DNA of the CDR3: TGTGCCAGCAGCTCGGGACTGACCCCCTACGAGCAGTACTTC. This rearrangement joins TRBV7-2 to TRBJ2-7; a weak D match, TRBD2 (6 bases). Germline-derived CDR1 and CDR2 are SGHTA and FQGNSA. Trimming pared 4 bases from V and 2 bases from J, leaving 12 bases between. The CDR3 consists of 14 residues. Supplemented by reference TRBV7-2 and TRBJ2-7, the full variable domain reads GAGVSQSPSNKVTEKGKDVELRCDPISGHTALYWYRQSLGQGLEFLIYFQGNSAPDKSGLPSDRFSAERTGGSVSTLTIQRTQQEDSAVYLCASSSGLTPYEQYFGPGTRLTVT.

The chain uses TRBV7-7 and TRBJ2-2, with TRBD1 as a possible D gene (6 bases). V shed 3 bases and J shed 1 base, with 9 bases lying between them. In germline, CDR1 is SSHAT, CDR2 FNYEAQ (reference sequence). CDR3 length: 15 residues. The CDR3 nucleotides are TGTGCCAGCAGCTTCGGCAGGGGGAACACCGGGGAGCTGTTTTTT. Protein product: CASSFGRGNTGELFF.

This clone has just a few counts. V and J are TRBV5-1 and TRBJ1-1, with 7 bases matching TRBD1. CDR1 and CDR2 (germline): SGHRS, YFSETQ. After removal of 3 bases from V and 6 bases from J, the junction contained 8 bases not matched to a gene. CDR3 length equals 14 residues. The CDR3 coding sequence is TGCGCCAGCAGCTCTTTCGACAGGGAGGCTGAAGCTTTCTTT. This codes for CASSSFDREAEAFF.

As concerns this clone: Its ends do not fully match the called genes, so a read error is possible. This chain connects TRBV18 to TRBJ2-6, with D perhaps TRBD1 (5 bases). Germline loops: CDR1 KGHSH, CDR2 LQKENI. This CDR3 spans 15 amino acids. CDR3 sequence: CASSPDTTGANGLTF. DNA for the CDR3: TGTGCCAGCTCGCCGGACACTACTGGGGCCAACGGCCTGACTTTC. Drawing the rest from reference TRBV18 and TRBJ2-6, the complete variable domain is NAGVMQNPRHLVRRRGQEARLRCSPMKGHSHVYWYRQLPEEGLKFMVYLQKENIIDESGMPKERFSAEFPKEGPSILRIQQVVRGDSAAYFCASSPDTTGANGLTFGAGSRLTVL.

The chain is built from TRBV9 and TRBJ1-2; D remains unclear. V lost 2 bases and J 0 bases, leaving 11 bases between the germline ends. Germline assignment: CDR1 SGDLS and CDR2 YYNGEE. CDR3 length: 15 amino acids. This CDR3 is CASSVRSVPNYGYTF. The CDR3 coding sequence is TGTGCCAGCAGCGTTCGATCAGTCCCTAACTATGGCTACACCTTC. The full variable domain, rest sourced from reference TRBV9 and TRBJ1-2, is DSGVTQTPKHLITATGQRVTLRCSPRSGDLSVYWYQQSLDQGLQFLIQYYNGEERAKGNILERFSAQQFPDLHSELNLSSLELGDSALYFCASSVRSVPNYGYTFGSGTRLTVV.

The V gene is TRBV28, the J gene TRBJ1-2, with a tentative D call TRBD1 (6 bases). V was pared by 4 bases and J by 4 bases, with 13 bases between. Germline V gives CDR1 MDHEN, CDR2 SYDVKM. This CDR3 contains 14 residues. The CDR3 loop is CASSSTTGIYGYTF. CDR3 coding DNA: TGTGCCAGCAGTTCAACAACAGGGATCTATGGCTACACCTTC.

The chain couples TRBV5-1 to TRBJ2-5; D may be TRBD2 (6 bases). The J call is uncertain, as TRBJ2-7 better fits the DNA end. Germline values: CDR1 SGHRS, CDR2 YFSETQ. The CDR3 is 13 residues long. CDR3 residues: CASRPSVSYEQYF. The CDR3 DNA follows: TGCGCCAGCAGGCCTAGCGTCTCCTACGAGCAGTACTTC.

This chain joins TRBV29-1 and TRBJ1-6; tentatively, D is TRBD1 (6 bases). The CDR3 spans 14 residues. Germline V CDR1 and CDR2: SQVTM, ANQGSEA. The CDR3: CSEREGEGNSPLHF. The CDR3 region has the DNA TGCTCTGAAAGAGAGGGGGAAGGCAATTCACCCCTCCACTTT.

For this clone: This same CDR3 is encoded by further DNA sequences in the sample. For the CDR3, the DNA is TGTGCCAGCAGTTACTCACGAGGGAACTATGGCTACACCTTC. Translated, it gives CASSYSRGNYGYTF. The gene calls are TRBV6-5 and TRBJ1-2; no clear D. V was pared by 0 bases and J by 2 bases, with 7 bases between. There are 14 residues in the CDR3. The V gene's germline CDR1 is MNHEY and CDR2 SVGAGI.

The chain employs TRBV7-2 and TRBJ2-7, with 9 nucleotides matching TRBD1. V trimming: 1 base; J trimming: 2 bases; junction bases outside the gene matches: 9. Germline CDR1 and CDR2: SGHTA and FQGNSA. CDR3 length: 17 amino acids. The CDR3 nucleotides read TGTGCCAGCAGCTTAGGACCCGCGGGACAGGGTACCTACGAGCAGTACTTC. Translated: CASSLGPAGQGTYEQYF.

V gene TRBV6-1 combines with J gene TRBJ1-5; TRBD1 is a possible D gene (5 bases). The V gene's germline CDR1 is MNHNS and CDR2 SASEGT. The ends were cut back, 7 bases at V and 6 bases at J, with 16 bases in the middle. CDR3 length equals 14 residues. DNA for the CDR3: TGTGCCAGCACAGCAGGGAATGCGGCTCAGCCCCAGCATTTT. Protein: CASTAGNAAQPQHF.

CDR3 DNA: TGCGCCAGCAGCCAAGATATTGGGACTAGCGGGGGCTACGAGCAGTACTTC. It translates to CASSQDIGTSGGYEQYF. V usage is TRBV4-3 and J usage is TRBJ2-7, with 14 bases fitting TRBD2. J was trimmed by 3 bases and V by 0 bases; bases with no gene match: 4. CDR3 length: 17 amino acids. From germline, CDR1 is LGHNA and CDR2 YSLEER.

The rearrangement uses TRBV9 and TRBJ1-3, with D maybe TRBD1 (5 bases). CDR1 SGDLS and CDR2 YYNGEE come from the germline V gene. CDR3 size: 15 residues. V was clipped by 3 bases and J by 0 bases, with 10 bases between them. The CDR3 region has the DNA TGTGCCAGCAGCGATGACAGCAGCTCTGGAAACACCATATATTTT. It codes for CASSDDSSSGNTIYF.

The chain joins TRBV2 to TRBJ2-1; 11 bases align to TRBD2. V trimming: 5 bases; J trimming: 4 bases; junction bases outside the gene matches: 4. CDR3 length: 15 amino acids. CDR1 and CDR2 from the germline V gene are SNHLY and FYNNEI. CDR3 nucleotides: TGTGCCAGCAGTATTAGCGGGGGGGCATACAATGAGCAGTTCTTC. It translates to CASSISGGAYNEQFF.

This rearrangement joins TRBV5-1 to TRBJ1-5; D gene unclear. Trimming cost V 0 bases and J 6 bases, with 7 bases left between them. This CDR3 spans 13 amino acids. The germline V gene encodes CDR1 SGHRS and CDR2 YFSETQ. The CDR3 DNA follows: TGCGCCAGCAGCTTGGACGGGATTCAGCCCCAGCATTTT. Amino acids: CASSLDGIQPQHF.

The gene calls are TRBV25-1 and TRBJ1-2; D is undetermined. This CDR3 spans 13 amino acids. The germline V gene encodes CDR1 MGHDK and CDR2 SYGVNS. The V and J ends lost 2 bases and 6 bases respectively, with 10 bases between them. Written as DNA, the CDR3 is TGTGCCAGCAGTGAAAGGAACAGAAATGGCTACACCTTC. Encoded protein: CASSERNRNGYTF.